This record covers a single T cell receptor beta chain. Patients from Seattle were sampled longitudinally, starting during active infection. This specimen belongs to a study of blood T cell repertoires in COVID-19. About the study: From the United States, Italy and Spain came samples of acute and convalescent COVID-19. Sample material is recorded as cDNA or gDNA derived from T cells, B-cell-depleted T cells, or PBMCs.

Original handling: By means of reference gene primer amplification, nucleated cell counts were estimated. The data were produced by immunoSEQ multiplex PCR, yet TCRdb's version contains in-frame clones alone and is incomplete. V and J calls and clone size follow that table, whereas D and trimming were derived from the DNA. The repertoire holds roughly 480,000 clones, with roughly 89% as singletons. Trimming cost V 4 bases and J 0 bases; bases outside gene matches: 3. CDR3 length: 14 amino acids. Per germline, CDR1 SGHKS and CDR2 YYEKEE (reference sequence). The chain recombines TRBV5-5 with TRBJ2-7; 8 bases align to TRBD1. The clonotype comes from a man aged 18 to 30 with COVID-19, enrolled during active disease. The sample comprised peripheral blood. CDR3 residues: CASSPGTGSYEQYF. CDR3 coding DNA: TGTGCCAGCAGCCCAGGGACAGGCTCCTACGAGCAGTACTTC. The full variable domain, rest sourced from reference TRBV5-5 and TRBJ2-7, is DAGVTQSPTHLIKTRGQQVTLRCSPISGHKSVSWYQQVLGQGPQFIFQYYEKEERGRGNFPDRFSARQFPNYSSELNVNALLLGDSALYLCASSPGTGSYEQYFGPGTRLTVT.